This is a list of T cell receptor beta chains from one sample in a study of post-analysis software for immune sequencing data. TCRdb reanalysed the PCR reads using MiXCR and keeps one entry per CDR3 protein. The sample contains hundreds of thousands of distinct CDR3 sequences, roughly half of which appear only once. Sequences were obtained from blood. Receptors were obtained from a girl aged 10-17 years with multiple sclerosis. The CDR3 runs from the conserved cysteine through the conserved F or W. Each record gives: CDR3 DNA, CDR3 protein, J gene, D gene, V gene, clone size. The D gene is left open where the match is weak. The size of a clone is reported for some rows only, either as once, few or many, or as a class for expanded clones.

CDR3 DNA: TGCAGCGTTGAGTGGGGGTCCAATCAGCCCCAGCATTTT; CDR3 protein: CSVEWGSNQPQHF; J gene: TRBJ1-5; D gene: -; V gene: TRBV29-1; clone size: few
CDR3 DNA: TGCGCCAGCAGCCCTGTTGGGACAGGGGGCGCAAACTATGGCTACACCTTC; CDR3 protein: CASSPVGTGGANYGYTF; J gene: TRBJ1-2; D gene: TRBD1; V gene: TRBV5-1; clone size: -
CDR3 DNA: TGTGCCACCAGCAGAGATGGGACAGACAAGGCCAACGTCCTGACTTTC; CDR3 protein: CATSRDGTDKANVLTF; J gene: TRBJ2-6; D gene: TRBD1; V gene: TRBV15; clone size: few
CDR3 DNA: TGTGCCAGCAGCCTCGACTGGAGCGATCAGCCCCAGCATTTT; CDR3 protein: CASSLDWSDQPQHF; J gene: TRBJ1-5; D gene: -; V gene: TRBV7-9; clone size: -
CDR3 DNA: TGTGCCAGCAGCGCGACTAGCGGGCGGGCAGATACGCAGTATTTT; CDR3 protein: CASSATSGRADTQYF; J gene: TRBJ2-3; D gene: TRBD2; V gene: TRBV9; clone size: few
CDR3 DNA: TGCGCCAGCAGCTTGTCAGTTGACCCAACCTACGAGCAGTACTTC; CDR3 protein: CASSLSVDPTYEQYF; J gene: TRBJ2-7; D gene: -; V gene: TRBV5-1; clone size: -
CDR3 DNA: TGTGCCACCATGGAAGGGCGTGGTTACTATGAGCAGTTCTTC; CDR3 protein: CATMEGRGYYEQFF; J gene: TRBJ2-1; D gene: -; V gene: TRBV15; clone size: -
CDR3 DNA: TGTGCCAGCAGCTTGGATAGGGGGGACTACAATGAGCAGTTCTTC; CDR3 protein: CASSLDRGDYNEQFF; J gene: TRBJ2-1; D gene: -; V gene: TRBV13; clone size: -
CDR3 DNA: TGTGCCAGCAGCTCCAGGGGCAAAACTAATGAAAAACTGTTTTTT; CDR3 protein: CASSSRGKTNEKLFF; J gene: TRBJ1-4; D gene: -; V gene: TRBV11-2; clone size: -
CDR3 DNA: TGTGCCAGCAGTTGGGGTGACCAACAAGAGACCCAGTACTTC; CDR3 protein: CASSWGDQQETQYF; J gene: TRBJ2-5; D gene: -; V gene: TRBV6-6; clone size: -
CDR3 DNA: TGTGCCATCAGTGAGTCAGGGCCCTCCTACGAGCAGTACTTC; CDR3 protein: CAISESGPSYEQYF; J gene: TRBJ2-7; D gene: -; V gene: TRBV10-3; clone size: -
CDR3 DNA: TGTGCCAGCAGACCCCGGACAGGGGCCGTTACTAACTATGGCTACACCTTC; CDR3 protein: CASRPRTGAVTNYGYTF; J gene: TRBJ1-2; D gene: TRBD1; V gene: TRBV6-1; clone size: -
CDR3 DNA: TGTGCCAGCAGTTTAATGTTAGGGGCTCTTTATGGCTACACCTTC; CDR3 protein: CASSLMLGALYGYTF; J gene: TRBJ1-2; D gene: -; V gene: TRBV27; clone size: -
CDR3 DNA: TGCAGTGCTAGACCAGAGGACAGGTGGCAAGAGACCCAGTACTTC; CDR3 protein: CSARPEDRWQETQYF; J gene: TRBJ2-5; D gene: TRBD1; V gene: TRBV20-1; clone size: few
CDR3 DNA: TGCAGTGCTAGAGCAGGGAGCGGGACCAGTCAGCCCCAGCATTTT; CDR3 protein: CSARAGSGTSQPQHF; J gene: TRBJ1-5; D gene: -; V gene: TRBV20-1; clone size: -
CDR3 DNA: TGCAGTGCTAGAGGCAGGGTCGGGACTGAAGCTTTCTTT; CDR3 protein: CSARGRVGTEAFF; J gene: TRBJ1-1; D gene: -; V gene: TRBV20-1; clone size: -
CDR3 DNA: TGTGCCAGCAGCTTATTAGTAGCTAGCACAGATACGCAGTATTTT; CDR3 protein: CASSLLVASTDTQYF; J gene: TRBJ2-3; D gene: -; V gene: TRBV11-2; clone size: -
CDR3 DNA: TGCGCCAGCAGCTTGAACAGTCTAGCGGGAGGCCTAAAAGGGGCCCTCCAAGAGACCCAGTACTTC; CDR3 protein: CASSLNSLAGGLKGALQETQYF; J gene: TRBJ2-5; D gene: TRBD2; V gene: TRBV5-1; clone size: -
CDR3 DNA: TGCAGTGCTAGAGATGTCCAGCGGGAGGGCGCCTTCTACAATGGGCAGTTCTTC; CDR3 protein: CSARDVQREGAFYNGQFF; J gene: TRBJ2-1; D gene: TRBD2; V gene: TRBV20-1; clone size: -
CDR3 DNA: TGTGCCAGCAGCCCCGGCTCGGGGAGCGAGCAGTACTTC; CDR3 protein: CASSPGSGSEQYF; J gene: TRBJ2-7; D gene: -; V gene: TRBV7-9; clone size: -
CDR3 DNA: TGCAGTGCTAGAGCAGTACAGGGGCTGACCTACGAGCAGTACTTC; CDR3 protein: CSARAVQGLTYEQYF; J gene: TRBJ2-7; D gene: TRBD1; V gene: TRBV20-1; clone size: few
CDR3 DNA: TGCGCCAGCAGCTGGACGGGGCGTTTTAGCACAGATACGCAGTATTTT; CDR3 protein: CASSWTGRFSTDTQYF; J gene: TRBJ2-3; D gene: -; V gene: TRBV5-1; clone size: -
CDR3 DNA: TGCAGCGTTGTGGGCCACCAGCTGTCATACGAGCAGTACTTC; CDR3 protein: CSVVGHQLSYEQYF; J gene: TRBJ2-7; D gene: -; V gene: TRBV29-1; clone size: -
CDR3 DNA: TGTGCCAGCAGTCCGGGACAGGGATATAATTCACCCCTCCACTTT; CDR3 protein: CASSPGQGYNSPLHF; J gene: TRBJ1-6; D gene: TRBD1; V gene: TRBV12-3/TRBV12-4; clone size: -
CDR3 DNA: TGCAGTGCCGGGCGTCTGGGCAATGAGCAGTTCTTC; CDR3 protein: CSAGRLGNEQFF; J gene: TRBJ2-1; D gene: -; V gene: TRBV20-1; clone size: -
CDR3 DNA: TGTGCCAGCAGCTTAGCGCGGAACCGGGACAGGGGCACTAACTATGGCTACACCTTC; CDR3 protein: CASSLARNRDRGTNYGYTF; J gene: TRBJ1-2; D gene: TRBD1; V gene: TRBV7-6; clone size: few
CDR3 DNA: TGTGCCAGCAGCGTAAATGCGGGGGTAGGTGATGAGCAGTTCTTC; CDR3 protein: CASSVNAGVGDEQFF; J gene: TRBJ2-1; D gene: TRBD2; V gene: TRBV9; clone size: -
CDR3 DNA: TGTGCCAGTAGCCCCCGCGGGACAGGGGTTAACTATGGCTACACCTTC; CDR3 protein: CASSPRGTGVNYGYTF; J gene: TRBJ1-2; D gene: TRBD1; V gene: TRBV19; clone size: -
CDR3 DNA: TGTGCCAGCAGCCAGGACAGCTTTGGTCAGCCCCAGCATTTT; CDR3 protein: CASSQDSFGQPQHF; J gene: TRBJ1-5; D gene: -; V gene: TRBV3-1; clone size: -
CDR3 DNA: TGTGCCAGCAGCTTAGATCGGTCAGTTACTAACTATGGCTACACCTTC; CDR3 protein: CASSLDRSVTNYGYTF; J gene: TRBJ1-2; D gene: -; V gene: TRBV7-9; clone size: -
CDR3 DNA: TGTGCTAGTGGTTTTCAGATCACAGGGGGCTCTGAAGCTTTCTTT; CDR3 protein: CASGFQITGGSEAFF; J gene: TRBJ1-1; D gene: TRBD1; V gene: TRBV12-5; clone size: few
CDR3 DNA: TGCGCCAGCAGCCAAAGAGGGACAGGGCGGGATACGCAGTATTTT; CDR3 protein: CASSQRGTGRDTQYF; J gene: TRBJ2-3; D gene: TRBD1; V gene: TRBV4-1; clone size: few
CDR3 DNA: TGTGCCAGCAGCTTCGGGGGAGAGGGGGATGAGCAGTTCTTC; CDR3 protein: CASSFGGEGDEQFF; J gene: TRBJ2-1; D gene: -; V gene: TRBV7-6; clone size: -
CDR3 DNA: TGTGCCGGTGACCCTACAGGGGACACTGAAGCTTTCTTT; CDR3 protein: CAGDPTGDTEAFF; J gene: TRBJ1-1; D gene: TRBD1; V gene: TRBV30; clone size: -
CDR3 DNA: TGTGCCAGCAGTTACCCCTCTAGTTATCAAGGCTACACCTTC; CDR3 protein: CASSYPSSYQGYTF; J gene: TRBJ1-2; D gene: -; V gene: TRBV28; clone size: -
CDR3 DNA: TGTGCCAGCAGAACACGGGACCCCTGCAATGAGCAGTTCTTC; CDR3 protein: CASRTRDPCNEQFF; J gene: TRBJ2-1; D gene: -; V gene: TRBV6-5; clone size: -
CDR3 DNA: TGCAGTGCTAGACCGGCCAGTCGGTCTGGGGCCAACGTCCTGACTTTC; CDR3 protein: CSARPASRSGANVLTF; J gene: TRBJ2-6; D gene: -; V gene: TRBV20-1; clone size: -
CDR3 DNA: TGCGCCAGCAGCTTGGTACTTGGGCCCGAGCAGTACTTC; CDR3 protein: CASSLVLGPEQYF; J gene: TRBJ2-7; D gene: -; V gene: TRBV5-1; clone size: -
CDR3 DNA: TGCAGCGTCTCAGTGCCCGGGACAGGGGTGGGACGGTACATCTCCTACGAGCAGTACTTC; CDR3 protein: CSVSVPGTGVGRYISYEQYF; J gene: TRBJ2-7; D gene: TRBD1; V gene: TRBV29-1; clone size: -
CDR3 DNA: TGTGCCAGCAGTAAAGCGGGTTCCTACGAGCAGTACTTC; CDR3 protein: CASSKAGSYEQYF; J gene: TRBJ2-7; D gene: -; V gene: TRBV2; clone size: -
CDR3 DNA: TGTGCCAGCAGCGTATCCCTCCCTCACAGCGGGAGGGGGAACAATGAGCAGTTCTTC; CDR3 protein: CASSVSLPHSGRGNNEQFF; J gene: TRBJ2-1; D gene: TRBD2; V gene: TRBV9; clone size: few
CDR3 DNA: TGTGCCAGCGCCCCTAGACAGGGGACCATGAACACTGAAGCTTTCTTT; CDR3 protein: CASAPRQGTMNTEAFF; J gene: TRBJ1-1; D gene: TRBD1; V gene: TRBV2; clone size: once
CDR3 DNA: TGCAGTGCTATTCCGGCTAGCGGATACCAAGAGACCCAGTACTTC; CDR3 protein: CSAIPASGYQETQYF; J gene: TRBJ2-5; D gene: TRBD2; V gene: TRBV20-1; clone size: -
CDR3 DNA: TGCAGTGCTAGCCGGGACAGGGTCCCCTACGAGCAGTACTTC; CDR3 protein: CSASRDRVPYEQYF; J gene: TRBJ2-7; D gene: TRBD1; V gene: TRBV20-1; clone size: -
CDR3 DNA: TGCGCCAGCAGCAAACCCCGGGAGACCCAGTACTTC; CDR3 protein: CASSKPRETQYF; J gene: TRBJ2-5; D gene: -; V gene: TRBV5-1; clone size: -
CDR3 DNA: TGCAGCGTCCAGACAGGCCCAGATACGCAGTATTTT; CDR3 protein: CSVQTGPDTQYF; J gene: TRBJ2-3; D gene: -; V gene: TRBV29-1; clone size: few
CDR3 DNA: TGCGCCAGCAGCTACGCACTAGCGGGAGGCCCAGATACGCAGTATTTT; CDR3 protein: CASSYALAGGPDTQYF; J gene: TRBJ2-3; D gene: TRBD2; V gene: TRBV5-1; clone size: -
CDR3 DNA: TGTGCCAGCAGTTTAATTCAGGGCACAGATACGCAGTATTTT; CDR3 protein: CASSLIQGTDTQYF; J gene: TRBJ2-3; D gene: -; V gene: TRBV12-3/TRBV12-4; clone size: -
CDR3 DNA: TGTGCCAGCAGCCAGCGCGGTAGACTAGCGGGAGGCACAGATACGCAGTATTTT; CDR3 protein: CASSQRGRLAGGTDTQYF; J gene: TRBJ2-3; D gene: TRBD2; V gene: TRBV4-2; clone size: -
CDR3 DNA: TGTGCCAGCAGCGCCGGGACAACTTCCTATGGCTACACCTTC; CDR3 protein: CASSAGTTSYGYTF; J gene: TRBJ1-2; D gene: -; V gene: TRBV7-8; clone size: -
CDR3 DNA: TGTGCCAGCAGCATAGGAGGGGTTAACATTCAGTACTTC; CDR3 protein: CASSIGGVNIQYF; J gene: TRBJ2-4; D gene: -; V gene: TRBV7-2; clone size: -
CDR3 DNA: TGCAGTGCTTTTAAGACAGGGGCGACTAATTCACCCCTCCACTTT; CDR3 protein: CSAFKTGATNSPLHF; J gene: TRBJ1-6; D gene: TRBD1; V gene: TRBV20-1; clone size: few
CDR3 DNA: TGCAGTGCCAGGACAGGGTTCACAGATACGCAGTATTTT; CDR3 protein: CSARTGFTDTQYF; J gene: TRBJ2-3; D gene: TRBD1; V gene: TRBV20-1; clone size: -
CDR3 DNA: TGTGCCAGCAGTTTAAAGACTTGGGCCTACGAGCAGTACTTC; CDR3 protein: CASSLKTWAYEQYF; J gene: TRBJ2-7; D gene: -; V gene: TRBV12-3/TRBV12-4; clone size: -
CDR3 DNA: TGTGCCAGCAGATTAGCGGGGGGGCCCAGAGAGACCCAGTACTTC; CDR3 protein: CASRLAGGPRETQYF; J gene: TRBJ2-5; D gene: TRBD2; V gene: TRBV6-5; clone size: -
CDR3 DNA: TGTGCCAGCAGTGGGTCCGGGACAGGGAGAAACGAGCAGTACTTC; CDR3 protein: CASSGSGTGRNEQYF; J gene: TRBJ2-7; D gene: TRBD1; V gene: TRBV2; clone size: -
CDR3 DNA: TGTGCCAGCAGTTTTGAGCGGGGGGGCGATGAGCAGTTCTTC; CDR3 protein: CASSFERGGDEQFF; J gene: TRBJ2-1; D gene: TRBD2; V gene: TRBV12-3/TRBV12-4; clone size: few
CDR3 DNA: TGCAGCGTTGAGGCAGGGATGAACACTGAAGCTTTCTTT; CDR3 protein: CSVEAGMNTEAFF; J gene: TRBJ1-1; D gene: -; V gene: TRBV29-1; clone size: -
CDR3 DNA: TGCGCCAGCAGCTTGTATCGGTTGGATGAGCAGTTCTTC; CDR3 protein: CASSLYRLDEQFF; J gene: TRBJ2-1; D gene: -; V gene: TRBV5-1; clone size: -